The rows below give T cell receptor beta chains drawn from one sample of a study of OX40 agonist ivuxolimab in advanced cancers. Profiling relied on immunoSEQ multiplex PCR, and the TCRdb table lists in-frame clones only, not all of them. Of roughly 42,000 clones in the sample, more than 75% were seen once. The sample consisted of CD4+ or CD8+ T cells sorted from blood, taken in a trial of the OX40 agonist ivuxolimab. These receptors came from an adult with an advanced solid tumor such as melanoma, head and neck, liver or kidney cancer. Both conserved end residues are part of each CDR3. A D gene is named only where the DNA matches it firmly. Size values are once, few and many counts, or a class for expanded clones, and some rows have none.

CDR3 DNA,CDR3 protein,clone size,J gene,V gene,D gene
TGTGCCAGCAGCTACGGGCAGCCGGAGGATGGCTACACCTTC,CASSYGQPEDGYTF,few,TRBJ1-2,TRBV7-9,.
TGTGCCAGCACTGAGAACACCGGGGAGCTGTTTTTT,CASTENTGELFF,.,TRBJ2-2,TRBV6-5,.
TGTGCCAGCAGCCTAGCTTTGAGGACTAGCGGGCCATACAATGAGCAGTTCTTC,CASSLALRTSGPYNEQFF,.,TRBJ2-1,TRBV28,TRBD2
TGTGCCAGCAGTTTGGGACAGGGGGGCAATGAGCAGTTCTTC,CASSLGQGGNEQFF,.,TRBJ2-1,TRBV6-5,TRBD1
TGCGCCAGCAGTCAACCGGGGCAGGGGGGCAGCTATGGCTACACCTTC,CASSQPGQGGSYGYTF,.,TRBJ1-2,TRBV23-1,TRBD1
TGTGCCAGTAGTACTCGGACGGTCTCTGGAAACACCATATATTTT,CASSTRTVSGNTIYF,.,TRBJ1-3,TRBV19,.
TGCGCCAGCAGCCCGCCGGACAGGGTGTGGGGAGAGACCCAGTACTTC,CASSPPDRVWGETQYF,.,TRBJ2-5,TRBV5-1,TRBD1
TGCGCCAGCAGTGAGATAGGGGGTTATACAGATACGCAGTATTTT,CASSEIGGYTDTQYF,medium-sized,TRBJ2-3,TRBV10-2,.
TGCGCCAGCAGTGAGTCTGGGACCGGGGAGCTGTTTTTT,CASSESGTGELFF,.,TRBJ2-2,TRBV10-1,.
TGTGCCAGCAGCTTCTCGACAGGGGGCAACGAGCAGTACTTC,CASSFSTGGNEQYF,.,TRBJ2-7,TRBV11-2,TRBD1
TGTGCCAGCAGCCAAGATTTAGGGGTCGAGCAGTACTTC,CASSQDLGVEQYF,.,TRBJ2-7,TRBV14,.
TGTGCCATCAGGCTATCGGGACAGGGTAAGGACGAGCAGTACTTC,CAIRLSGQGKDEQYF,.,TRBJ2-7,TRBV10-3,TRBD1
TGTGCCAGCAGGGGGTTGAACACTGAAGCTTTCTTT,CASRGLNTEAFF,few,TRBJ1-1,TRBV7-6,.
TGTGCCAGCAGTTTGGAGGGCAATGAGCAGTTCTTC,CASSLEGNEQFF,.,TRBJ2-1,TRBV28,.
TGTGCCTGGAGCATCGGCCAGACAGGGGCCTACAATGAGCAGTTCTTC,CAWSIGQTGAYNEQFF,.,TRBJ2-1,TRBV30,TRBD1
TGTGCCAGCAGCCCGCGACTGCCCGCTGAGCAGTTCTTC,CASSPRLPAEQFF,.,TRBJ2-1,TRBV11-2,.
TGTGCCAGCAGTCATTTTAGCTCCTACAATGAGCAGTTCTTC,CASSHFSSYNEQFF,once,TRBJ2-1,TRBV27,.
TGTGCCAGCAGTCAGCCCAGGGGGAACACTGAAGCTTTCTTT,CASSQPRGNTEAFF,.,TRBJ1-1,TRBV6-5,.
TGTGCCAGCAGTGAAGGGGCGACATCTAACTATGGCTACACCTTC,CASSEGATSNYGYTF,.,TRBJ1-2,TRBV2,.
TGTGCCAGCAGCCCGACTAGCGGGAAGGCCCAGTACTTC,CASSPTSGKAQYF,few,TRBJ2-5,TRBV7-9,TRBD2
TGTGCCGCTAAACAGGGGGATACGCAGTATTTT,CAAKQGDTQYF,.,TRBJ2-3,TRBV5-4,TRBD1